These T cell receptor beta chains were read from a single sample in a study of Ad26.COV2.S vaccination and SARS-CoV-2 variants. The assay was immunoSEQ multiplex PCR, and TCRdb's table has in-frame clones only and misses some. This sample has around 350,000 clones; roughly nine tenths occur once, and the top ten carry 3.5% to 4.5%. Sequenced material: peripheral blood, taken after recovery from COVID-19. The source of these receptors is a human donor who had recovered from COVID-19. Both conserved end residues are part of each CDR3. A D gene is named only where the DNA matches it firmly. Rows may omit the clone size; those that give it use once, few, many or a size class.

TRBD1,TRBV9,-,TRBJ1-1,CASSVGDRPNTEAFF,TGTGCCAGCAGCGTGGGGGACAGGCCGAACACTGAAGCTTTCTTT
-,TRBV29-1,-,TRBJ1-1,CSVDRALNTEAFF,TGCAGCGTTGACAGGGCCTTGAACACTGAAGCTTTCTTT
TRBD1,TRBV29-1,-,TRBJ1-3,CSVELRTGEYSGNTIYF,TGCAGCGTTGAACTACGGACAGGGGAATACTCTGGAAACACCATATATTTT
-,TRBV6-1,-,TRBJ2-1,CASSEVSRDHEFF,TGTGCCAGCAGTGAAGTTTCCCGGGATCATGAGTTCTTC
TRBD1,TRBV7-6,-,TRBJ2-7,CASSLAPTGYGEQYF,TGTGCCAGCAGCTTGGCCCCGACAGGGTACGGCGAGCAGTACTTC
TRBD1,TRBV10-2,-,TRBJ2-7,CASNTGGSSYEQYF,TGCGCCAGCAATACAGGGGGGAGCTCCTACGAGCAGTACTTC
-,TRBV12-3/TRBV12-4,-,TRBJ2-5,CASSLRGRETQYF,TGTGCCAGCAGTCTCCGGGGGCGTGAGACCCAGTACTTC
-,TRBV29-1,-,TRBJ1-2,CSVERSDDYGYTF,TGCAGCGTTGAGAGATCCGACGACTATGGCTACACCTTC
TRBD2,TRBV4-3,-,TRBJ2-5,CASSQDGTSDQETQYF,TGCGCCAGCAGCCAGGATGGGACTAGCGACCAAGAGACCCAGTACTTC
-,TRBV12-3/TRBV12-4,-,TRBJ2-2,CASSLLRYGELFF,TGTGCCAGCAGCCTCCTGAGGTACGGGGAGCTGTTTTTT
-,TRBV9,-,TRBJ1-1,CASSVHDDTEAFF,TGTGCCAGCAGCGTCCATGACGACACTGAAGCTTTCTTT
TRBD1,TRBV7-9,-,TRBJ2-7,CASSLGDRDPGEQYF,TGTGCCAGCAGCTTAGGGGACAGGGACCCGGGCGAGCAGTACTTC
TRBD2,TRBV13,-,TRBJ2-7,CASSRTSGGYYEQYF,TGTGCCAGCAGCCGGACTAGCGGGGGTTACTACGAGCAGTACTTC
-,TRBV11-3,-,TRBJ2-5,CASSSPGAETQYF,TGTGCCAGCAGCTCCCCCGGGGCGGAGACCCAGTACTTC
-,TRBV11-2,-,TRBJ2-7,CASSLARGGYEQYF,TGTGCCAGCAGCTTAGCCAGGGGAGGGTACGAGCAGTACTTC
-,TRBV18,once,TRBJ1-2,CASSKTGSNGDGYTF,TGTGCCAGCTCAAAAACTGGGTCCAATGGTGATGGCTACACCTTC
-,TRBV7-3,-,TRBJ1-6,CASSEDSYNSPLHF,TGTGCCAGCAGCGAGGACAGCTATAATTCACCCCTCCACTTT
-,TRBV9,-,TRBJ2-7,CASSVGGTGTYEQYF,TGTGCCAGCAGCGTAGGTGGGACGGGTACCTACGAGCAGTACTTC
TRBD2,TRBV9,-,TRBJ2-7,CASSADISGGPWIEQYF,TGTGCCAGCAGCGCGGATATAAGCGGGGGGCCGTGGATCGAGCAGTACTTC
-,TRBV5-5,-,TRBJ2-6,CASSFSASSGANVLTF,TGTGCCAGCAGCTTCTCAGCCAGCTCTGGGGCCAACGTCCTGACTTTC
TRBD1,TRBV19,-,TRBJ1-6,CASRRTGQGSPLHF,TGTGCCAGTAGGCGGACAGGGCAGGGTTCACCCCTCCACTTT
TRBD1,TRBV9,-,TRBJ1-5,CASSVGTGSHQPQHF,TGTGCCAGCAGCGTAGGGACAGGGAGCCATCAGCCCCAGCATTTT
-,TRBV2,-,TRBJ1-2,CASSGRLYYGYTF,TGTGCCAGCAGTGGTAGGCTCTACTATGGCTACACCTTC
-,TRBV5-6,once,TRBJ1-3,CASSFSGGNTIYF,TGTGCCAGCAGCTTCAGTGGTGGAAACACCATATATTTT
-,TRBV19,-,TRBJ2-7,CASSITSGTGEQYF,TGTGCCAGTAGTATTACTTCGGGTACTGGTGAGCAGTACTTC
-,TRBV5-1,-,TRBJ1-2,CASSRGPNYGYTF,TGCGCCAGCAGTCGGGGCCCTAACTATGGCTACACCTTC
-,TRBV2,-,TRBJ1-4,CASSAQLAGTNEKLFF,TGTGCCAGCAGCGCCCAATTAGCTGGGACTAATGAAAAACTGTTTTTT
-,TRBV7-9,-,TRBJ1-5,CASSPNQRGNQPQHF,TGTGCCAGCAGCCCGAATCAGAGGGGCAATCAGCCCCAGCATTTT
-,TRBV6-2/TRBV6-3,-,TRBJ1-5,CASSRLPHGQISNQPQHF,TGTGCCAGCAGTCGCTTGCCCCATGGACAGATCAGCAATCAGCCCCAGCATTTT
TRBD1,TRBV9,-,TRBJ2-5,CASSVGGQGQETQYF,TGTGCCAGCAGCGTAGGGGGACAGGGCCAAGAGACCCAGTACTTC
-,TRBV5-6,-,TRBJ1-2,CASSELGAGGENGYTF,TGTGCCAGCAGCGAACTCGGGGCGGGAGGAGAAAATGGCTACACCTTC
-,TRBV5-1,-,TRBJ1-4,CASSSQPNEKLFF,TGCGCCAGCAGTTCACAACCTAATGAAAAACTGTTTTTT
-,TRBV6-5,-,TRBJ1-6,CASSYADPLASPLHF,TGTGCCAGCAGTTACGCGGATCCCTTGGCTTCACCCCTCCACTTT
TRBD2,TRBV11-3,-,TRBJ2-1,CASGRGGGGYNEQFF,TGTGCCAGCGGCCGGGGGGGCGGGGGCTACAATGAGCAGTTCTTC
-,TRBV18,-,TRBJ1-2,CASSPPLVPAHGYTF,TGTGCCAGCTCACCACCGTTGGTCCCTGCCCACGGCTACACCTTC
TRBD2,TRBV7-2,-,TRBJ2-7,CASRETSGGAEEQYF,TGTGCCAGCAGGGAGACTAGCGGGGGGGCGGAGGAGCAGTACTTC
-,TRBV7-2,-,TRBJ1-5,CASSLRSNQPQHF,TGTGCCAGCAGCTTACGGAGCAATCAGCCCCAGCATTTT
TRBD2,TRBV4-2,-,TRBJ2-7,CASSQTSGEVYEQYF,TGTGCCAGCAGCCAGACCAGCGGGGAAGTGTACGAGCAGTACTTC
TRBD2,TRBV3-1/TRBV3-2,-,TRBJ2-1,CASSQRISGGDRSTDEQFF,TGTGCCAGCAGCCAAAGGATTAGCGGGGGGGACAGATCTACCGATGAGCAGTTCTTC
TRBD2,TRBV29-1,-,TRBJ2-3,CSASGGRRYTDTQYF,TGCAGCGCGAGCGGGGGGCGGCGGTACACAGATACGCAGTATTTT
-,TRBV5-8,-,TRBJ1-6,CASSLAGARNSPLHF,TGTGCCAGCAGCCTCGCCGGGGCACGGAATTCACCCCTCCACTTT
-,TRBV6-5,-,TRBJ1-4,CASSPGGWGNEKLFF,TGTGCCAGCAGTCCTGGCGGGTGGGGAAATGAAAAACTGTTTTTT
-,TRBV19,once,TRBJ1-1,CAISSTRTGNTEAFF,TGTGCCATTAGCTCGACTCGGACTGGGAACACTGAAGCTTTCTTT
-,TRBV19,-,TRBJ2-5,CASSIGGAKETQYF,TGTGCCAGTAGTATAGGAGGGGCTAAAGAGACCCAGTACTTC
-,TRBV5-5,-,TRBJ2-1,CASTDNEQFF,TGTGCCAGCACTGACAATGAGCAGTTCTTC
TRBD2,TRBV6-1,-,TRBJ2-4,CASSVLSGGAVDIQYF,TGTGCCAGCAGTGTACTTAGCGGGGGGGCTGTGGACATTCAGTACTTC
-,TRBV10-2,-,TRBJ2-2,CASSESMWPGELFF,TGCGCCAGCAGTGAGTCGATGTGGCCTGGGGAGCTGTTTTTT
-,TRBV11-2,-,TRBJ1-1,CASSLRLMNTEAFF,TGTGCCAGCAGCTTAAGACTTATGAACACTGAAGCTTTCTTT
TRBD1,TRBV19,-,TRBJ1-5,CASSTRDRFLYSNQPQHF,TGTGCCAGTAGTACCCGGGACAGGTTCCTTTATAGCAATCAGCCCCAGCATTTT